Presented here are 18 T cell receptor beta chains from one specimen sequenced in a study of blood T cell repertoires in COVID-19. This table comes from immunoSEQ multiplex PCR, and its TCRdb copy is limited to in-frame clones, with some not included. The sample records 85,000 to 110,000 clones, more than 75% being singletons. The material sequenced was peripheral blood. These receptors were taken from a human donor in a cohort sampled during active COVID-19.

The rearrangement links TRBV5-8 to TRBJ1-2; 7 nucleotides line up with TRBD1. V gave up 4 bases and J gave up 8 bases; unmatched junction bases: 11. The CDR3 sequence is 14 residues long. The germline gives CDR1 SGHTS, CDR2 YDEGEE. The CDR3 nucleotides are TGTGCCAGCAGCGACGTAAGACAGGGTCCGGGCTACACCTTC. Translated: CASSDVRQGPGYTF.

The V and J genes are TRBV7-3 and TRBJ2-2, with 12 bases that match TRBD2. CDR1 is SGHTA and CDR2 is FQGTGA in the germline V gene. V gave up 1 base and J gave up 6 bases; unmatched junction bases: 9. The CDR3 has 18 residues. As DNA, the CDR3 is TGTGCCAGCAGCTTAAGGTCCCCTAGCGGGAGGGCCCCCGGGGAGCTGTTTTTT. It specifies CASSLRSPSGRAPGELFF.

V and J are TRBV2 and TRBJ1-6; D remains unclear. Per the germline V gene, CDR1 is SNHLY and CDR2 is FYNNEI. V lost 10 bases and J lost 7, with 14 bases in between. The CDR3 extends over 13 amino acids. The CDR3 nucleotides read TGTGCCACCATGGGAGACACCAATTCACCCCTCCACTTT. Residues: CATMGDTNSPLHF.

This chain joins TRBV9 and TRBJ1-5, with 11 bases matching TRBD1. With V trimmed by 3 bases and J by 11 bases, 16 bases remained unmatched. The V gene's germline CDR1 is SGDLS and CDR2 YYNGEE. The CDR3 spans 17 residues. CDR3 sequence: CASSADEGGQGGPAQHF. CDR3 DNA sequence: TGTGCCAGCAGCGCCGACGAAGGGGGACAGGGGGGCCCAGCCCAGCATTTT.

The chain recombines TRBV28 with TRBJ1-1; TRBD1 might be the D (5 bases). This CDR3 is 15 amino acids long. Looked up from germline, CDR1 is MDHEN and CDR2 is SYDVKM. V lost 1 base to trimming and J lost 1 base, with 10 bases between them. The CDR3 region has the DNA TGTGCCAGCAGTTTATATGGGGGGGGGAACACTGAAGCTTTCTTT. Amino acid sequence: CASSLYGGGNTEAFF.

The genes are TRBV2 and TRBJ1-4, with 9 nucleotides matching TRBD1. The CDR3 totals 14 residues. Germline values: CDR1 SNHLY, CDR2 FYNNEI. The V and J ends lost 9 bases and 5 bases, in that order; junction bases with no gene match: 7. The CDR3 loop is CASTQGARNEKLFF. DNA of the CDR3: TGTGCCAGTACACAGGGGGCGAGGAATGAAAAACTGTTTTTT.

The genes are TRBV4-1 and TRBJ2-5; TRBD2 aligns across 7 bases. The germline V gene encodes CDR1 MGHRA and CDR2 YSYEKL. V shed 4 bases and J 5 bases; nucleotides not matched to a gene: 13. The CDR3 extends over 16 amino acids. The CDR3 reads CASSLRTSSETETQYF. The CDR3 bases are TGCGCCAGCAGCCTACGGACTAGTTCTGAAACGGAGACCCAGTACTTC.

V and J are TRBV20-1 and TRBJ2-2, with unresolved D. This CDR3 region has 14 residues. V was shortened by 3 bases and J by 0 bases, with 8 bases between the two germline ends. The germline V gene has CDR1 DFQATT and CDR2 SNEGSKA (reference sequence). CDR3 bases: TGCAGTGCTAGTGCTGTCCCGAACACCGGGGAGCTGTTTTTT. It codes for CSASAVPNTGELFF.

The rearrangement links TRBV4-2 to TRBJ1-3; D is perhaps TRBD1 (5 bases). CDR1 LGHNA and CDR2 YNFKEQ come from the germline V gene. Trimming removed 0 bases from V and 1 base from J, with 10 bases in between. The CDR3 loop spans 16 amino acids. The CDR3 DNA sequence: TGTGCCAGCAGCCAAGAACGGGGGAGGTCTGGAAACACCATATATTTT. Residues: CASSQERGRSGNTIYF.

The gene calls are TRBV5-4 and TRBJ1-2; 11 nucleotides agree with TRBD1. The CDR3 extends over 17 amino acids. In germline, CDR1 is SGHNT, CDR2 YYREEE (reference sequence). V was clipped by 4 bases and J by 2 bases; unmatched bases: 10. CDR3 bases: TGTGCCAGCAGCACGGCTGGGACAGGGGGAGTAAACTATGGCTACACCTTC. Its protein is CASSTAGTGGVNYGYTF.

The chain employs TRBV19 and TRBJ2-2, with D tentatively TRBD2 (5 bases). The CDR3 is made up of 17 amino acids. Germline CDR1 LNHDA, CDR2 SQIVND (reference sequence). Trimming removed 3 bases from V and 4 bases from J, with 18 bases in between. CDR3 residues: CASSMAGMLASTGELFF. The CDR3 region has the DNA TGTGCCAGTAGTATGGCTGGGATGCTAGCAAGCACCGGGGAGCTGTTTTTT. The variable domain in full, with the rest retrieved from reference TRBV19 and TRBJ2-2, is DGGITQSPKYLFRKEGQNVTLSCEQNLNHDAMYWYRQDPGQGLRLIYYSQIVNDFQKGDIAEGYSVSREKKESFPLTVTSAQKNPTAFYLCASSMAGMLASTGELFFGEGSRLTVL.

The chain has TRBV19 and TRBJ2-7; possible D gene TRBD1, 8 bases. The CDR3 length is 17 residues. Germline V lookup: CDR1 LNHDA, CDR2 SQIVND (reference sequence). V lost 4 bases to trimming and J lost 1 base, with 20 bases between them. The CDR3 DNA follows: TGTGCCAGTAGTAGCCGGGACAGGCCTAGCGGTTCCTACGAGCAGTACTTC. This translates into CASSSRDRPSGSYEQYF.

In this sample, this clone turned up once. The chain links TRBV2 to TRBJ1-2, with D perhaps matching TRBD1 (6 bases). This CDR3 contains 11 residues. V was pared by 10 bases and J by 8 bases, with 14 bases between. Germline lookup yields CDR1 SNHLY and CDR2 FYNNEI. In DNA, the CDR3 is TGTGCCATGGGGGGAGGGACAGGCTACACCTTC. It is translated as CAMGGGTGYTF.

This chain joins TRBV14 and TRBJ2-5, with 8 bases matching TRBD1. CDR1 SGHDN and CDR2 FVKESK come from the germline V gene. The CDR3 runs 16 residues. The trim removed 4 bases at V and 0 bases at J, leaving 7 bases unmatched. The CDR3 region is CASSRLTTGDQETQYF. The CDR3 nucleotides read TGTGCCAGCAGCCGGCTGACGACAGGGGACCAAGAGACCCAGTACTTC.

This rearrangement joins TRBV4-1 to TRBJ2-2, with a tentative D call TRBD1 (5 bases). The germline CDR1 and CDR2 sequences are MGHRA and YSYEKL. The CDR3 runs to 13 residues. V lost 4 bases, J lost 7 bases, and 10 bases lay in between. The CDR3 bases are TGCGCCAGCAGCCCCGGACAAGTCGGGGAGCTGTTTTTT. This gives the protein CASSPGQVGELFF.

The chain uses TRBV6-5 and TRBJ1-1, with D possibly matching TRBD1 (6 bases). The CDR3 sequence is 14 residues long. Germline assignment: CDR1 MNHEY and CDR2 SVGAGI. Trimming stripped 6 bases from V and 5 bases from J, with 16 bases between. The CDR3 DNA sequence: TGTGCCAGCAGGAGACAGGTTGGGGATACTGAAGCTTTCTTT. Amino acid sequence: CASRRQVGDTEAFF.

The CDR3 sequence: CTSSHVPGLAYNEQFF. The CDR3 nucleotides read TGCACCAGCAGCCATGTACCGGGACTAGCCTACAATGAGCAGTTCTTC. V gene TRBV1 combines with J gene TRBJ2-1; whether TRBD2, the table's D call, matches the DNA was not checked. TRBV1 is tagged as a pseudogene. The CDR3 contains 16 residues.

The rearrangement links TRBV10-3 to TRBJ2-3; 14 bases match TRBD2. CDR3 size: 17 residues. Germline V lookup: CDR1 ENHRY, CDR2 SYGVKD. The ends lost 10 bases at V and 0 bases at J; junction bases unmatched: 9. CDR3: CATSKTSGGVSTDTQYF. In nucleotides, the CDR3 is TGTGCCACATCGAAGACTAGCGGGGGGGTTAGCACAGATACGCAGTATTTT.